Sequencing of this TCR beta chain was carried out in a study of regulatory T cells. Study-level findings and limits: Regulatory T cells from CD3G-deficient patients were less diverse than autologous conventional CD4+ cells and control regulatory cells. Compared with controls, patient regulatory T-cell samples yielded roughly tenfold fewer unique productive reads.

With 3 bases removed from V and 2 bases from J, the gap between germline ends came to 13 bases. This CDR3 spans 16 amino acids. Germline V lookup: CDR1 MDHEN, CDR2 SYDVKM. At testing, patients were 2 to 39 years old, with reduced naive and increased memory T-cell proportions. CD4+ cells were sorted into CD25-high CD127-low regulatory cells and CD25-low CD127-high conventional cells. Primers: 52 TRBV forward and 13 TRBJ reverse. Using immunoSEQ multiplex PCR, the repertoire was profiled, and TCRdb retains in-frame clones only, with some absent. There are about 6,100 clones in the sample; 85% to 90% occur only once, and 1.9% lies in the top ten. About this clone itself: Its specificity is unknown.

This clonotype was obtained from a person aged 18 to 35 with CD3G deficiency. The chain uses TRBV28 and TRBJ2-2; the D is unclear. The specimen sequenced was CD4+ Tregs sorted from blood. The CDR3 sequence: CASSFGFGRNTGELFF. Written as DNA, the CDR3 is TGTGCCAGCAGTTTCGGATTTGGGCGCAACACCGGGGAGCTGTTTTTT.